Shown below are 24 T cell receptor beta chains from a single sample sequenced in a study of cytomegalovirus exposure and HLA in healthy donors. The PCR had 60 Vbeta and 13 Jbeta primers. The repertoire was sequenced with immunoSEQ multiplex PCR; TCRdb's copy has only in-frame clones and lacks some. The data show about 160,000 clones, approximately 80% seen once. Sequenced sample: PBMCs. The receptors derive from a man aged 25 to 45 in good health and CMV-seropositive.

This chain uses TRBV4-1 with TRBJ1-2; D is undetermined. The ends were cut back, 1 base at V and 0 bases at J, with 9 bases in the middle. Germline V gene data show CDR1 as MGHRA and CDR2 as YSYEKL. The length of the CDR3 is 15 residues. The DNA of the CDR3 is TGCGCCAGCAGCCAAGTCCCGGGAGCTAACTATGGCTACACCTTC. It encodes CASSQVPGANYGYTF.

The chain couples TRBV5-1 to TRBJ1-6; D perhaps matches TRBD1 (5 bases). Trimming removed 4 bases from V and 5 bases from J, with 10 bases in between. The CDR3 contains 14 residues. The germline V gene encodes CDR1 SGHRS and CDR2 YFSETQ. CDR3 nucleotide sequence: TGCGCCAGCAGCACTACAGGAAATAATTCACCCCTCCACTTT. It encodes CASSTTGNNSPLHF.

This rearrangement joins TRBV6-1 to TRBJ2-3; no clear D gene. Between the trimmed V and J ends, which lost 1 base and 2 bases, there was a span of 10 bases. Per germline, CDR1 MNHNS and CDR2 SASEGT. The CDR3 totals 15 residues. CDR3 DNA: TGTGCCAGCAGTGAAGGACAAGTGCCCACAGATACGCAGTATTTT. Protein sequence: CASSEGQVPTDTQYF.

CDR3 amino acids: CASSQEGVSYEQYF. CDR3 bases: TGCGCCAGCAGCCAAGAAGGGGTCTCCTACGAGCAGTACTTC. J is TRBJ2-7 and V is TRBV4-1; D may be TRBD1 (5 bases). The CDR3 contains 14 residues. Germline loops: CDR1 MGHRA, CDR2 YSYEKL. Trimming removed 0 bases from V and 0 bases from J, with 6 bases in between.

This clone showed up just a few times. The CDR3 spells CASRAGTSGDTQYF. The CDR3 coding sequence is TGTGCCAGCAGGGCCGGGACTAGCGGGGATACGCAGTATTTT. This rearrangement joins TRBV7-3 to TRBJ2-3; 12 positions agree with TRBD2. The CDR3 loop spans 14 amino acids. V was clipped by 6 bases and J by 6 bases; unmatched bases: 4. CDR1 is SGHTA and CDR2 is FQGTGA in the germline V gene.

The chain links TRBV28 to TRBJ2-7; tentatively, D is TRBD1 (6 bases). The germline gives CDR1 MDHEN, CDR2 SYDVKM. Deletions cut 5 bases from V and 2 bases from J, with 13 bases between. This CDR3 spans 14 amino acids. The CDR3 nucleotides are TGTGCCAGCAGTACACAGGGTCCAACCTACGAGCAGTACTTC. It translates to CASSTQGPTYEQYF.

The V call is TRBV27, the J call TRBJ2-3; perhaps TRBD1 as D (5 bases). Germline lookup yields CDR1 MNHEY and CDR2 SMNVEV (reference sequence). Trimming removed 9 bases from V and 0 bases from J, with 13 bases in between. The CDR3 is 14 amino acids. In DNA form, the CDR3 reads TGTGCCAGACCCCAGGGTCTAAGCACAGATACGCAGTATTTT. Protein sequence: CARPQGLSTDTQYF.

This chain joins TRBV19 and TRBJ2-7, with 10 bases lining up with TRBD1. V shed 6 bases, J shed 8 bases, and the junction held 10 bases outside the gene matches. This CDR3 spans 14 amino acids. Germline V gives CDR1 LNHDA, CDR2 SQIVND (reference sequence). The CDR3 is CASRPGTGVAKQYF. Here the CDR3 DNA reads TGTGCCAGTAGGCCCGGGACAGGGGTTGCCAAGCAGTACTTC.

The chain uses TRBV2 and TRBJ1-6; no clear D. This CDR3 contains 11 residues. Trimming stripped 5 bases from V and 8 bases from J, with 4 bases between. Germline CDR1 reads SNHLY; CDR2 reads FYNNEI. The CDR3, as DNA: TGTGCCAGCAGTAGAGATTCACCCCTCCACTTT. Its protein is CASSRDSPLHF.

The CDR3 DNA follows: TGTGCCAGCAGCCCACAGGTATACCAAGAGACCCAGTACTTC. Encoded protein: CASSPQVYQETQYF. This chain connects TRBV9 to TRBJ2-5, with D perhaps TRBD1 (5 bases). Trimming pared 4 bases from V and 0 bases from J, leaving 10 bases between. This CDR3 is built from 14 residues. Germline-derived CDR1 and CDR2 are SGDLS and YYNGEE.

The chain links TRBV28 to TRBJ1-1, with D unresolved. The germline V and J ends were trimmed by 3 bases and 0 bases, with 11 bases remaining between them. This CDR3 has 15 amino acids. The germline gives CDR1 MDHEN, CDR2 SYDVKM. The CDR3 here is CASSFGRFLNTEAFF. CDR3 sequence (DNA): TGTGCCAGCAGTTTCGGGAGGTTCTTGAACACTGAAGCTTTCTTT.

The J gene is TRBJ2-5, the V gene TRBV25-1; 9 bases agree with TRBD2. Germline V lookup: CDR1 MGHDK, CDR2 SYGVNS. This CDR3 is 15 amino acids long. V shed 1 base and J 1 base; nucleotides not matched to a gene: 1. CDR3 nucleotide sequence: TGTGCCAGCAGTGAATCGCGGGGGGGCCAAGAGACCCAGTACTTC. Residues: CASSESRGGQETQYF.

V gene TRBV30 combines with J gene TRBJ1-6, with a tentative D call TRBD1 (6 bases). CDR1 and CDR2 from the germline V gene are GTSNPN and SVGIG (reference sequence). The CDR3 sequence is 16 residues long. V lost 1 base and J lost 3, with 13 bases in between. CDR3 loop: CAWSDTGNSYNSPLHF. CDR3 DNA: TGTGCCTGGAGTGACACAGGGAACAGCTATAATTCACCCCTCCACTTT. Full variable domain (rest looked up from reference TRBV30 and TRBJ1-6): SQTIHQWPATLVQPVGSPLSLECTVEGTSNPNLYWYRQAAGRGLQLLFYSVGIGQISSEVPQNLSASRPQDRQFILSSKKLLLSDSGFYLCAWSDTGNSYNSPLHFGNGTRLTVT.

This clone occurred a few times. The V and J genes are TRBV4-1 and TRBJ2-7, with a possible D match to TRBD1 (6 bases). V dropped 0 bases and J dropped 1 base, with 10 bases sitting between them. There are 15 residues in the CDR3. Per germline, CDR1 MGHRA and CDR2 YSYEKL. The CDR3 DNA reads TGCGCCAGCAGCCAAGAAAAAACAGGGTCCTACGAGCAGTACTTC. It is translated as CASSQEKTGSYEQYF.

This chain joins TRBV30 and TRBJ1-4; TRBD1 is a possible D gene (6 bases). The CDR3 contains 11 residues. With 5 bases removed from V and 7 bases from J, the gap between germline ends came to 8 bases. Per germline, CDR1 GTSNPN and CDR2 SVGIG (reference sequence). In DNA, the CDR3 is TGTGCCTGGGGGGGCTTTGAAAAACTGTTTTTT. As protein: CAWGGFEKLFF.

This clone was recorded a few times. The chain has TRBV11-2 and TRBJ2-3; tentative D call: TRBD2 (5 bases). CDR3 size: 14 residues. Germline-derived CDR1 and CDR2 are SGHAT and FQNNGV. V was pared by 6 bases and J by 6 bases, with 16 bases between. The CDR3 DNA reads TGTGCCAGCAGTGTGGGCCTGAGGGCGGATACGCAGTATTTT. Amino acid sequence: CASSVGLRADTQYF.

For this clone: The sample carries other DNA sequences with the same CDR3. V usage is TRBV27 and J usage is TRBJ2-7; D is unresolved. The germline V and J ends were trimmed by 5 bases and 3 bases, with 8 bases remaining between them. CDR3 size: 12 residues. In germline, CDR1 is MNHEY, CDR2 SMNVEV (reference sequence). This chain's CDR3 is CASSPPGYEQYF. CDR3 DNA: TGTGCCAGCAGTCCCCCGGGCTACGAGCAGTACTTC.

The chain employs TRBV5-1 and TRBJ1-1; D gene unclear. Trimming shortened V by 0 bases and J by 5 bases, and 11 bases separated the two germline ends. The CDR3 extends over 14 amino acids. Germline V CDR1 and CDR2: SGHRS, YFSETQ. In DNA form, the CDR3 reads TGCGCCAGCAGCTTGGAAACAACCGGGACTGAAGCTTTCTTT. Its translation: CASSLETTGTEAFF.

In its sample, this clone was seen a few times. The chain has TRBV6-1 and TRBJ2-3; no firm D call. Germline values: CDR1 MNHNS, CDR2 SASEGT. Trimming took 6 bases from V and 0 from J, leaving 10 bases between them. This CDR3 is 14 amino acids long. Here the CDR3 reads CASSLLLSTDTQYF. The CDR3 DNA is TGTGCCAGCAGCCTCTTGCTAAGCACAGATACGCAGTATTTT.

This clone was seen a few times. The CDR3: CASKAATNEKLFF. DNA of the CDR3: TGTGCCAGTAAGGCGGCAACTAATGAAAAACTGTTTTTT. J is TRBJ1-4 and V is TRBV28; D unclear. With 9 bases removed from V and 0 bases from J, the gap between germline ends came to 8 bases. Germline loops: CDR1 MDHEN, CDR2 SYDVKM. The CDR3 is made up of 13 amino acids.

V is TRBV7-2 and J is TRBJ2-7, with 8 bases identical to TRBD1. With 3 bases clipped from V and 0 bases from J, the junction kept 4 bases outside the gene matches. The CDR3 has 15 amino acids. Germline loops: CDR1 SGHTA, CDR2 FQGNSA. In nucleotides, the CDR3 is TGTGCCAGCAGCTTCTCGGACAGGGCCTCCTACGAGCAGTACTTC. Translating it yields CASSFSDRASYEQYF.

The chain uses TRBV4-3 and TRBJ1-4, with D perhaps TRBD1 (5 bases). CDR1 is LGHNA and CDR2 is YSLEER in the germline V gene. The CDR3 sequence is 13 residues long. Trimming took off 2 bases at V and 7 bases at J, with 8 bases between the two ends. The CDR3 protein is CASSQWGFEKLFF. The CDR3 bases are TGCGCCAGCAGCCAATGGGGCTTTGAAAAACTGTTTTTT.

The chain links TRBV7-2 to TRBJ2-5; D perhaps matches TRBD2 (5 bases). The V gene lost 5 bases and the J gene lost 2 bases, with 12 bases spanning the gap. Germline V lookup: CDR1 SGHTA, CDR2 FQGNSA. This CDR3 has 14 residues. The CDR3 is CASSPGLAQETQYF. CDR3 bases: TGTGCCAGCAGCCCCGGACTGGCACAAGAGACCCAGTACTTC.

CDR3 protein: CASSPAGGGANVLTF. In DNA form, the CDR3 reads TGTGCCAGCAGCCCGGCCGGGGGAGGGGCCAACGTCCTGACTTTC. The rearrangement joins TRBV11-2 to TRBJ2-6, with D perhaps TRBD2 (6 bases). CDR3 length: 15 residues. V was shortened by 5 bases and J by 4 bases, with 12 bases between the two germline ends. Germline-derived CDR1 and CDR2 are SGHAT and FQNNGV.